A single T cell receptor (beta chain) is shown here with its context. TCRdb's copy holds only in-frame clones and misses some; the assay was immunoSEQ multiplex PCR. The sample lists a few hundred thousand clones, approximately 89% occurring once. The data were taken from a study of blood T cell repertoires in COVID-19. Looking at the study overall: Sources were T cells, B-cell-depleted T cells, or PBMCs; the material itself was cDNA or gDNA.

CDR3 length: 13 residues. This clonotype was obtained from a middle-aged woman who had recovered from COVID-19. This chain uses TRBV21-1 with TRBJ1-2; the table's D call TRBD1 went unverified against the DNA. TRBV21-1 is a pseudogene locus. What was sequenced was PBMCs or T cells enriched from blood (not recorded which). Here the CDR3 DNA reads TGTGCCAGCAGCAAATTCAATAACTATGGCTACACCTTC. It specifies CASSKFNNYGYTF.